A selection of T cell receptor beta chains follows, all from one sample in a study of T cells after yellow fever vaccination. TCRdb re-analysed the 5' RACE reads in MiXCR, keeping a single row per CDR3 protein. This sample yields 100,000 to 150,000 distinct CDR3 sequences, of which approximately 9% are seen a single time; roughly 40% belongs to the top ten. The source was CD8+ T cells sorted from PBMCs, collected on the day of the yellow fever booster vaccination. These receptors all stem from a man between 18 and 29 years old who received the YFV17D yellow fever vaccine. CDR3s include the opening cysteine and the closing phenylalanine or tryptophan. Fields, in order: CDR3 length, J gene, D gene, V gene, clone size, CDR3 protein, CDR3 DNA. The D gene is left open where the match is weak. Part of the rows lack a size; the others show once, few, many or a class for expanded clones.

len: 14
j_gene: TRBJ2-7
d_gene: -
v_gene: TRBV4-1
abundance: many
CDR3aa: CASSQMSGDYEQYF
CDR3nt: TGCGCCAGCAGCCAAATGTCAGGGGACTACGAGCAGTACTTC

len: 16
j_gene: TRBJ2-5
d_gene: TRBD1
v_gene: TRBV2
abundance: few
CDR3aa: CASTPLQGQGKETQYF
CDR3nt: TGTGCCAGCACCCCCCTTCAGGGACAGGGGAAAGAGACCCAGTACTTC

len: 12
j_gene: TRBJ1-2
d_gene: -
v_gene: TRBV3-1
abundance: many
CDR3aa: CASSPGAYGYTF
CDR3nt: TGTGCCAGCAGCCCCGGAGCTTATGGCTACACCTTC

len: 15
j_gene: TRBJ1-2
d_gene: TRBD1
v_gene: TRBV7-9
abundance: -
CDR3aa: CASSLAQDRVDGYTF
CDR3nt: TGTGCCAGCAGCTTAGCCCAGGACAGGGTCGATGGCTACACCTTC

len: 12
j_gene: TRBJ1-1
d_gene: -
v_gene: TRBV6-2/TRBV6-3
abundance: -
CDR3aa: CASGGGMPEAFF
CDR3nt: TGTGCCAGCGGGGGGGGGATGCCTGAAGCTTTCTTT

len: 15
j_gene: TRBJ1-2
d_gene: TRBD1
v_gene: TRBV7-9
abundance: few
CDR3aa: CASSTQDRDSDGYTF
CDR3nt: TGTGCCAGCAGCACCCAGGACAGGGACAGCGATGGCTACACCTTC

len: 16
j_gene: TRBJ2-1
d_gene: TRBD2
v_gene: TRBV29-1
abundance: many
CDR3aa: CSVGGLAGFSYNEQFF
CDR3nt: TGCAGCGTTGGGGGACTAGCGGGCTTTTCCTACAATGAGCAGTTCTTC

len: 12
j_gene: TRBJ1-4
d_gene: -
v_gene: TRBV7-9
abundance: -
CDR3aa: CASSLGVEKLFF
CDR3nt: TGTGCCAGCAGCTTGGGGGTTGAAAAACTGTTTTTT

len: 15
j_gene: TRBJ2-5
d_gene: -
v_gene: TRBV7-2
abundance: many
CDR3aa: CASSPRPRGKETQYF
CDR3nt: TGTGCCAGCAGCCCCCGCCCGAGAGGGAAAGAGACCCAGTACTTC

len: 13
j_gene: TRBJ2-1
d_gene: TRBD1
v_gene: TRBV4-1
abundance: few
CDR3aa: CASSETGGNEQFF
CDR3nt: TGCGCCAGCAGCGAGACAGGGGGCAATGAGCAGTTCTTC

len: 13
j_gene: TRBJ2-1
d_gene: -
v_gene: TRBV7-2
abundance: few
CDR3aa: CASSLGQTNEQFF
CDR3nt: TGTGCCAGCAGCCTTGGACAGACCAATGAGCAGTTCTTC

len: 16
j_gene: TRBJ1-5
d_gene: -
v_gene: TRBV27
abundance: few
CDR3aa: CASSYGPPGLGQPQHF
CDR3nt: TGTGCCAGCAGTTACGGGCCTCCAGGGTTGGGTCAGCCCCAGCATTTT

len: 14
j_gene: TRBJ2-7
d_gene: TRBD2
v_gene: TRBV4-1
abundance: -
CDR3aa: CASSQVGGEYEQYF
CDR3nt: TGCGCCAGCAGCCAAGTGGGAGGGGAGTACGAGCAGTACTTC

len: 16
j_gene: TRBJ2-3
d_gene: -
v_gene: TRBV7-9
abundance: few
CDR3aa: CASSLVGGAEADTQYF
CDR3nt: TGTGCCAGCAGCTTAGTCGGAGGGGCAGAAGCAGATACGCAGTATTTT

len: 12
j_gene: TRBJ1-2
d_gene: -
v_gene: TRBV2
abundance: once
CDR3aa: CASSGSNYGYTF
CDR3nt: TGTGCCAGCAGTGGATCTAACTATGGCTACACCTTC

len: 15
j_gene: TRBJ1-2
d_gene: -
v_gene: TRBV6-2/TRBV6-3
abundance: few
CDR3aa: CASTTYQLSLYGYTF
CDR3nt: TGTGCCAGCACGACGTACCAGCTAAGTTTGTATGGCTACACCTTC

len: 14
j_gene: TRBJ2-3
d_gene: -
v_gene: TRBV4-3
abundance: few
CDR3aa: CASSQEWNSNFCDF
CDR3nt: TGCGCCAGCAGCCAAGAATGGAATAGCAACTTCTGCGACTTT

len: 14
j_gene: TRBJ2-6
d_gene: -
v_gene: TRBV14
abundance: few
CDR3aa: CASSSQSGANVLTF
CDR3nt: TGTGCCAGCAGCTCCCAATCGGGGGCCAACGTCCTGACTTTC

len: 14
j_gene: TRBJ2-5
d_gene: TRBD2
v_gene: TRBV15
abundance: -
CDR3aa: CATSAGLRRETQYF
CDR3nt: TGTGCCACCAGTGCGGGACTACGGAGGGAGACCCAGTACTTC

len: 15
j_gene: TRBJ2-3
d_gene: -
v_gene: TRBV5-1
abundance: few
CDR3aa: CASSFFMRASDTQYF
CDR3nt: TGCGCCAGCAGCTTCTTTATGCGGGCTTCAGATACGCAGTATTTT

len: 19
j_gene: TRBJ1-1
d_gene: -
v_gene: TRBV25-1
abundance: -
CDR3aa: CASTPGWQGIKRRRTEAFF
CDR3nt: TGTGCCAGCACCCCCGGCTGGCAGGGGATTAAGCGACGGAGGACTGAAGCTTTCTTT

len: 16
j_gene: TRBJ2-7
d_gene: -
v_gene: TRBV6-1
abundance: few
CDR3aa: CASSFSTGHQTYEQYF
CDR3nt: TGTGCCAGCAGTTTCTCGACGGGACACCAAACCTACGAGCAGTACTTC

len: 15
j_gene: TRBJ2-1
d_gene: -
v_gene: TRBV5-1
abundance: -
CDR3aa: CASSLGGSVYNEQFF
CDR3nt: TGCGCCAGCAGCTTGGGGGGTTCGGTCTACAATGAGCAGTTCTTC

len: 15
j_gene: TRBJ2-3
d_gene: -
v_gene: TRBV7-8
abundance: few
CDR3aa: CASSLELAGTDTQYF
CDR3nt: TGTGCCAGCAGCTTAGAACTAGCTGGCACAGATACGCAGTATTTT

len: 11
j_gene: TRBJ2-1
d_gene: -
v_gene: TRBV12-3/TRBV12-4
abundance: few
CDR3aa: CASSLADEQFF
CDR3nt: TGTGCCAGCAGTTTAGCAGATGAGCAGTTCTTC

len: 15
j_gene: TRBJ2-2
d_gene: TRBD1
v_gene: TRBV3-1
abundance: few
CDR3aa: CASSHGQGDPGELFF
CDR3nt: TGTGCCAGCAGCCACGGACAGGGCGACCCCGGGGAGCTGTTTTTT

len: 15
j_gene: TRBJ1-1
d_gene: TRBD1
v_gene: TRBV4-1
abundance: few
CDR3aa: CASSHFHRGNTEAFF
CDR3nt: TGCGCCAGCAGCCACTTCCACAGGGGGAACACTGAAGCTTTCTTT

len: 18
j_gene: TRBJ2-1
d_gene: TRBD2
v_gene: TRBV20-1
abundance: -
CDR3aa: CSASGTSGGESSYNEQFF
CDR3nt: TGCAGTGCTAGTGGGACTAGCGGGGGGGAGAGCTCCTACAATGAGCAGTTCTTC

len: 19
j_gene: TRBJ2-2
d_gene: TRBD2
v_gene: TRBV9
abundance: -
CDR3aa: CASSESPWRTSANTGELFF
CDR3nt: TGTGCCAGCAGCGAGTCCCCCTGGAGGACTAGCGCGAACACCGGGGAGCTGTTTTTT

len: 14
j_gene: TRBJ2-7
d_gene: -
v_gene: TRBV13
abundance: -
CDR3aa: CASSSRAGIYEQYF
CDR3nt: TGTGCCAGCAGCTCAAGGGCAGGGATCTACGAGCAGTACTTC

len: 17
j_gene: TRBJ2-3
d_gene: TRBD2
v_gene: TRBV4-3
abundance: many
CDR3aa: CASSQDLGLAGTDTQYF
CDR3nt: TGCGCCAGCAGCCAAGATCTGGGGCTAGCGGGGACAGATACGCAGTATTTT

len: 14
j_gene: TRBJ1-1
d_gene: -
v_gene: TRBV3-1
abundance: few
CDR3aa: CASSQRHMNTEAFF
CDR3nt: TGTGCCAGCAGCCAGAGACACATGAACACTGAAGCTTTCTTT

len: 15
j_gene: TRBJ1-5
d_gene: -
v_gene: TRBV20-1
abundance: -
CDR3aa: CSAREAGGHNQPQHF
CDR3nt: TGCAGTGCTAGAGAAGCCGGGGGGCACAATCAGCCCCAGCATTTT

len: 15
j_gene: TRBJ2-1
d_gene: TRBD1
v_gene: TRBV10-1
abundance: many
CDR3aa: CASSTRGTGGWEQFF
CDR3nt: TGCGCCAGCAGTACCCGCGGGACAGGGGGCTGGGAGCAGTTCTTC

len: 18
j_gene: TRBJ2-5
d_gene: -
v_gene: TRBV20-1
abundance: -
CDR3aa: CSARDGLIWGGGDETQYF
CDR3nt: TGCAGTGCTAGAGATGGTTTGATATGGGGAGGGGGAGATGAGACCCAGTACTTC

len: 14
j_gene: TRBJ1-2
d_gene: TRBD1
v_gene: TRBV20-1
abundance: -
CDR3aa: CSAVKFGQGWGYTF
CDR3nt: TGCAGTGCAGTGAAATTCGGACAGGGATGGGGCTACACCTTC

len: 15
j_gene: TRBJ2-1
d_gene: -
v_gene: TRBV7-9
abundance: few
CDR3aa: CASSQGALEHNEQFF
CDR3nt: TGTGCCAGCAGCCAAGGGGCACTAGAGCACAATGAGCAGTTCTTC

len: 14
j_gene: TRBJ2-1
d_gene: -
v_gene: TRBV7-2
abundance: few
CDR3aa: CASSLLLAHNEQFF
CDR3nt: TGTGCCAGCAGCTTACTACTAGCACACAATGAGCAGTTCTTC

len: 13
j_gene: TRBJ2-1
d_gene: -
v_gene: TRBV6-2/TRBV6-3
abundance: few
CDR3aa: CASRPSSVGEQFF
CDR3nt: TGTGCCAGCAGGCCTTCTAGCGTAGGTGAGCAGTTCTTC

len: 16
j_gene: TRBJ1-1
d_gene: -
v_gene: TRBV7-9
abundance: -
CDR3aa: CASSSGTLRPGTEAFF
CDR3nt: TGTGCCAGCAGCTCGGGGACATTGCGCCCGGGCACTGAAGCTTTCTTT

len: 15
j_gene: TRBJ2-3
d_gene: -
v_gene: TRBV7-9
abundance: -
CDR3aa: CASSLIRGLTDTQYF
CDR3nt: TGTGCCAGCAGCTTAATCCGGGGGCTCACAGATACGCAGTATTTT

len: 21
j_gene: TRBJ2-7
d_gene: -
v_gene: TRBV5-6
abundance: -
CDR3aa: CASSEFQTSLIPHSPSYEQYF
CDR3nt: TGTGCCAGCAGCGAGTTCCAGACGTCCCTGATTCCCCACAGTCCCTCCTACGAGCAGTACTTC

len: 16
j_gene: TRBJ2-1
d_gene: TRBD2
v_gene: TRBV4-1
abundance: -
CDR3aa: CASSQGISGVYNEQFF
CDR3nt: TGCGCCAGCAGCCAAGGAATTAGCGGGGTATACAATGAGCAGTTCTTC

len: 15
j_gene: TRBJ1-3
d_gene: -
v_gene: TRBV28
abundance: -
CDR3aa: CASSLSGSSGNTIYF
CDR3nt: TGTGCCAGCAGTTTATCCGGGAGCTCTGGAAACACCATATATTTT

len: 14
j_gene: TRBJ2-7
d_gene: TRBD1
v_gene: TRBV5-1
abundance: -
CDR3aa: CASSSAGTANEQYF
CDR3nt: TGCGCCAGCAGCTCAGCCGGGACAGCTAACGAGCAGTACTTC

len: 17
j_gene: TRBJ1-1
d_gene: -
v_gene: TRBV9
abundance: -
CDR3aa: CASSVGPSLEGNTEAFF
CDR3nt: TGTGCCAGCAGCGTAGGGCCGAGCTTAGAGGGAAACACTGAAGCTTTCTTT

len: 14
j_gene: TRBJ1-2
d_gene: TRBD1
v_gene: TRBV5-6
abundance: few
CDR3aa: CASSQTGLYYGYTF
CDR3nt: TGTGCCAGCAGTCAGACAGGGCTGTACTATGGCTACACCTTC

len: 19
j_gene: TRBJ2-3
d_gene: TRBD2
v_gene: TRBV15
abundance: many
CDR3aa: CATSRGVGLGLAGLHTQYF
CDR3nt: TGTGCCACCAGTAGGGGAGTGGGCCTGGGACTAGCGGGGTTGCATACGCAGTATTTT

len: 16
j_gene: TRBJ1-2
d_gene: -
v_gene: TRBV11-2
abundance: few
CDR3aa: CASSSRDRVSNYGYTF
CDR3nt: TGTGCCAGCAGCTCTCGAGATCGGGTCAGCAACTATGGCTACACCTTC

len: 16
j_gene: TRBJ2-5
d_gene: -
v_gene: TRBV23-1
abundance: -
CDR3aa: CASSRRPPGKLETQYF
CDR3nt: TGCGCCAGCAGTCGCCGACCCCCGGGCAAGCTGGAGACCCAGTACTTC

len: 13
j_gene: TRBJ2-2
d_gene: TRBD1
v_gene: TRBV29-1
abundance: -
CDR3aa: CSASTGIGGELFF
CDR3nt: TGCAGCGCCTCGACAGGGATAGGCGGGGAGCTGTTTTTT

len: 15
j_gene: TRBJ2-3
d_gene: -
v_gene: TRBV9
abundance: -
CDR3aa: CASSVAQSGTDTQYF
CDR3nt: TGTGCCAGCAGCGTAGCCCAGTCAGGAACAGATACGCAGTATTTT

len: 19
j_gene: TRBJ2-4
d_gene: -
v_gene: TRBV4-3
abundance: -
CDR3aa: CASSQILSGTVRAKNIQYF
CDR3nt: TGCGCCAGCAGCCAAATCCTTTCCGGGACCGTAAGAGCCAAAAACATTCAGTACTTC